This TCR beta chain originates from a study of OX40 agonist ivuxolimab in advanced cancers. Context from the whole study: Ivuxolimab was an agonistic, fully human IgG2 monoclonal antibody directed against OX40 (CD134), a costimulatory receptor. The point of sequencing TCRbeta in the periphery was to test whether ivuxolimab changed TCR sequence diversity and drove clonal T-cell expansion. A male proportion of under 85% and a mean age of approximately 55 years, ranging from roughly 23 to 80, were recorded for the dose-escalation cohort. Patients were allowed to have had prior anti-PD-1, anti-PD-L1 or anti-CTLA-4 therapy, and approximately 39% of the dose-escalation patients had been treated with checkpoint inhibitors. Intravenous ivuxolimab was administered to patients every 2 weeks at six dose levels: 0.01, 0.1, 0.3, 1.5, 3 and 10 mg/kg. The paper describes the monotherapy dose-escalation part (N of about 54 patients) of the phase I trial of ivuxolimab. Three dose-escalation patients achieved partial responses, one with hepatocellular carcinoma and two with cutaneous melanoma. Of the 50 to 55 patients in dose escalation, around 20 had hepatocellular carcinoma, roughly 15 had melanoma, 9 had renal cell carcinoma and 9 had head and neck cancer.

Trimming takes 0 bases off V and 6 bases off J; junction bases not matched to a gene: 8. The germline V gene (reference sequence) yields MNHNY for CDR1 and SVGAGI for CDR2. Including cysteine and phenylalanine, the CDR3 has 16 amino acids. The kept DNA is CDR3 alone, 48 bases in frame from the first base. Genomic DNA was isolated from the sorted cells so that the TCRbeta CDR3 region could be sequenced. TCRbeta CDR3 regions were sequenced using the immunoSEQ Assay. TCRdb mirrors the immuneACCESS table, restricted to in-frame sequences. Some clones are absent from its copies; in checked studies, under half trace to an unresolved V gene, and the reason for the others is unknown. The sample data list tens of thousands of clones, and roughly 88% of these were observed just once. Roughly 4.5% of the sample lies in the top ten. The trial excluded patients who had a history of autoimmune disease or who were on systemic immunosuppression. In every dose cohort, peripheral blood was drawn for TCR sequencing at baseline, cycle 4 day 1, and cycle 7 day 1. The samples were taken from a phase I, first-in-human, multicenter, open-label dose-escalation trial of ivuxolimab. Adults with locally advanced or metastatic head and neck squamous cell, hepatocellular, melanoma or renal cell carcinoma were enrolled in the trial. Before TCR sequencing, CD4+ T cells and CD8+ T cells were sorted from peripheral blood as separate populations.

Here is what the overall study found, with its caveats: Low levels of normalized T-cell clonal expansion were also seen in some patients who did not respond. In the 0.1-3.0 mg/kg groups, partial responders had among the lowest normalized peripheral clonal expansion, particularly in CD8+ T cells. After ivuxolimab, expanded clones were on average more numerous among CD8+ T cells than among CD4+ T cells. Which antigens the clonally expanded peripheral T cells were specific for was not determined. Clonal expansion of both CD4+ and CD8+ blood T cells was observed from baseline to week 6 at doses 0.1 to 3.0 mg/kg.

This clone was seen a few times. Its antigen remains undetermined. Base qualities are missing; no much larger clone stands one base away. Specimen: CD4+ or CD8+ T cells sorted from blood, collected in a trial of the OX40 agonist ivuxolimab. The source is an adult with an advanced solid tumor such as melanoma, head and neck, liver or kidney cancer. Recombination connected TRBV6-6 to TRBJ1-1, and 9 junctional nucleotides match TRBD1. The DNA sequence follows: TGTGCCAGCAGTTACTCGACGGGGACAGGGTACCCTGAAGCTTTCTTT. Its translation reads: CASSYSTGTGYPEAFF.